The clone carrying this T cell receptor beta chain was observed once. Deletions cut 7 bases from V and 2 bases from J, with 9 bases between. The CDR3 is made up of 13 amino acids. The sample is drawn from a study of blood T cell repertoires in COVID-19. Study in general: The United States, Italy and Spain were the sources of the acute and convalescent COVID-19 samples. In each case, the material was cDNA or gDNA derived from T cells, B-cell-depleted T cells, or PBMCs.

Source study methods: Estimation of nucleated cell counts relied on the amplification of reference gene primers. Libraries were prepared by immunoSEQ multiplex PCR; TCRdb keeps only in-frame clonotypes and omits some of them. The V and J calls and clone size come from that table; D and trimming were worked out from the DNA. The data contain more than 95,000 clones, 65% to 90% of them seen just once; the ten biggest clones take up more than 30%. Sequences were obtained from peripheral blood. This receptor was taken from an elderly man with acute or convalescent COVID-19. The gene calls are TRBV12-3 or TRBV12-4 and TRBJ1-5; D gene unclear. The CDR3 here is CASTYAGNQPQHF. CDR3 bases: TGTGCCAGCACCTACGCGGGCAATCAGCCCCAGCATTTT.